The 7 T cell receptor beta chains in this list originate from one sample, sequenced in a study of siplizumab effects on memory and regulatory T cells. Clones were sequenced by immunoSEQ multiplex PCR, and TCRdb holds only the in-frame ones, with some missing. Of around 110,000 clones in the sample, about 94% are singletons; the top ten hold around 1.7%. Sequencing was carried out using non-Treg CD4+ T cells sorted from blood. These receptors were taken from a human donor in good health.

Here the CDR3 DNA reads TGTGCCAGCAGGGCCCTAACACTTACGGGCGAAAAACTGTTTTTT. Amino acid sequence: CASRALTLTGEKLFF. The rearrangement uses TRBV6-1 and TRBJ1-4; D not certain. Germline values: CDR1 MNHNS, CDR2 SASEGT. The CDR3 spans 15 residues. V was trimmed by 6 bases and J by 8 bases, leaving 19 bases between them.

V and J are TRBV27 and TRBJ1-5, with D possibly matching TRBD1 (6 bases). CDR3 length: 16 amino acids. V lost 5 bases, J lost 5 bases, and 19 bases lay in between. Germline values: CDR1 MNHEY, CDR2 SMNVEV (reference sequence). Written as DNA, the CDR3 is TGTGCCAGCAGTCCCGACCCGGGCAGGGGATATCAGCCCCAGCATTTT. Translation gives CASSPDPGRGYQPQHF.

The chain employs TRBV6-6 and TRBJ2-7; 8 bases match TRBD1. CDR3 length equals 13 residues. CDR1 is MNHNY and CDR2 is SVGAGI in the germline V gene (reference sequence). V lost 5 bases and J lost 2; bases outside the gene matches: 2. The CDR3 sequence: CASSPTGAYEQYF. CDR3 DNA sequence: TGTGCCAGCAGTCCGACAGGGGCCTACGAGCAGTACTTC.

With regard to this clone: Other DNA sequences in this specimen translate into the identical CDR3. V usage is TRBV18 and J usage is TRBJ2-2; D gene ambiguous. Trimming pared 3 bases from V and 5 bases from J, leaving 4 bases between. The germline V gene encodes CDR1 KGHSH and CDR2 LQKENI. The CDR3 is made up of 12 amino acids. The CDR3 bases are TGTGCCAGCTCACCTTTTACCGGGGAGCTGTTTTTT. Translated: CASSPFTGELFF.

The chain carries TRBV27 and TRBJ1-2; 11 bases are a match to TRBD1. The ends lost 3 bases at V and 8 bases at J; junction bases unmatched: 5. Germline V gives CDR1 MNHEY, CDR2 SMNVEV (reference sequence). This CDR3 is 14 amino acids long. The CDR3 is CASSFLDRGRGYTF. The CDR3 nucleotides read TGTGCCAGCAGTTTTTTGGACAGGGGGCGGGGCTACACCTTC.

The chain links TRBV19 to TRBJ1-1; 7 positions agree with TRBD1. Germline loops: CDR1 LNHDA, CDR2 SQIVND (reference sequence). The CDR3 spans 13 residues. With V trimmed by 6 bases and J by 6 bases, 7 bases remained unmatched. CDR3 coding DNA: TGTGCCAGTAGCCGAGGGACAGCTCCTGAAGCTTTCTTT. It yields the protein CASSRGTAPEAFF.

V and J are TRBV5-1 and TRBJ1-1; 7 bases agree with TRBD1. The CDR3 loop spans 15 amino acids. Germline loops: CDR1 SGHRS, CDR2 YFSETQ. The J segment lost 3 bases and the V segment lost 0 bases, leaving 5 bases of the junction unmatched. The CDR3 DNA sequence: TGCGCCAGCAGCTTGGGACAGGGTGGGTACACTGAAGCTTTCTTT. Residues: CASSLGQGGYTEAFF.